Listed below are T cell receptor beta chains from one sample, sequenced in a study of T-cell memory formation after mild COVID-19. TCRdb recomputed calls from the 5' RACE reads with MiXCR, one row per CDR3 protein. The sample lists 250,000 to 300,000 distinct CDR3 sequences; around 16% were seen once. The sequenced sample consisted of PBMCs or a T cell subset sorted from them (not recorded which). These receptors all come from a man aged 18 to 30 who had mild COVID-19 (a few samples of this study predate the infection). Cell type and time point are not known. The CDR3 runs from the conserved cysteine through the conserved F or W. The order of the fields is J gene, clone size, V gene, CDR3 protein. Size is omitted from some rows. Given values are once, few, many or a class for expanded clones.

>TRBJ2-1|few|TRBV4-3
CASSQDPRRDRVYNEQFF
>TRBJ2-1|NA|TRBV6-5
CASSYTGLAGYNEQFF
>TRBJ1-4|NA|TRBV4-3
CASSQGGRTREKLFF
>TRBJ2-2|NA|TRBV12-5
CASGLGTGDTGELFF
>TRBJ2-2|few|TRBV5-5
CASSFRLMNTGELFF
>TRBJ2-5|few|TRBV7-9
CASSTGTFSSQYF
>TRBJ2-2|few|TRBV28
CASSSEAGTFNTGELFF
>TRBJ2-3|few|TRBV6-5
CASSYSGGRTDTQYF
>TRBJ1-1|few|TRBV11-1
CASSFAGTLNTEAFF
>TRBJ1-3|NA|TRBV20-1
CSASRRETGNTIYF
>TRBJ1-2|few|TRBV25-1
CASSDSYYDYGYTF
>TRBJ2-1|few|TRBV30
CAWSQGGPYNEQFF
>TRBJ2-7|many|TRBV12-3/TRBV12-4
CASSPRQGASEQYF
>TRBJ1-3|NA|TRBV5-1
CASSEDLFSGNTIYF
>TRBJ2-1|few|TRBV27
CASSLRDREGYEQFF
>TRBJ2-5|many|TRBV3-1
CASSQDQETQYF
>TRBJ1-5|NA|TRBV5-8
CASSLEYGTRNQPQHF
>TRBJ2-3|many|TRBV7-8
CASSSGTGADTQYF
>TRBJ2-3|NA|TRBV5-1
CASSLARGGDTQYF
>TRBJ2-1|NA|TRBV12-5
CASDRDDEQFF
>TRBJ1-1|NA|TRBV7-3
CASSLMRAGNTEAFF
>TRBJ1-6|NA|TRBV7-8
CASRARERSYNSPLHF
>TRBJ1-6|few|TRBV5-1
CASSPRTASSYNSPLHF
>TRBJ2-3|many|TRBV5-5
CASRSRNRLLPDTQYF
>TRBJ2-3|once|TRBV5-6
CASSTPSTGDTDTQYF
>TRBJ1-1|few|TRBV5-4
CASSPSGPLNTEAFF
>TRBJ2-5|NA|TRBV5-1
CASASGGGSKTQYF
>TRBJ2-1|NA|TRBV4-2
CASSQGGLAGAPYNEQFF
>TRBJ1-5|NA|TRBV20-1
CSAREGTSRLDQPQHF
>TRBJ1-2|few|TRBV3-1
CASTGKGRGYGYTF
>TRBJ2-5|few|TRBV4-1
CASSRDRTQYF
>TRBJ2-2|NA|TRBV4-3
CASSQGRGTGPGELFF
>TRBJ1-4|few|TRBV5-1
CASSPTPGAEKLFF
>TRBJ2-1|few|TRBV11-2
CASSPIGLREQFF
>TRBJ2-1|few|TRBV5-1
CASSLSGLGNEQFF
>TRBJ2-2|NA|TRBV10-1
CASSSGAWTGELFF
>TRBJ1-2|few|TRBV28
CASSLYTYGYTF